This TCR beta chain was documented in a study of blood T cell repertoires in COVID-19. Study in general: Specimens from acute and convalescent COVID-19 originated in the United States, Italy and Spain. T cells, B-cell-depleted T cells, or PBMCs provided the cDNA or gDNA that served as material.

In the study's own analysis: Reference gene primer amplification in the assay estimated nucleated cell counts. TCRdb keeps only in-frame clones here, not all; method: immunoSEQ multiplex PCR. The V and J calls and clone size were taken over from that table, and D and trimming were inferred from the DNA. Altogether more than 250,000 clones are present, about nine tenths being singletons, with the ten largest covering 1%. V gave up 3 bases and J gave up 4 bases, with 18 bases separating them. The CDR3 is 16 amino acids. Germline V gene data show CDR1 as MNHEY and CDR2 as SMNVEV (reference sequence). The sequenced material came from peripheral blood. The chain recombines TRBV27 with TRBJ1-1; D is undetermined. The sequence was obtained from a man in his fifties with active or convalescent COVID-19. The CDR3 spells CASSFRYLFPGTEAFF. In nucleotides, the CDR3 is TGTGCCAGCAGTTTCCGGTACCTCTTCCCGGGCACTGAAGCTTTCTTT.